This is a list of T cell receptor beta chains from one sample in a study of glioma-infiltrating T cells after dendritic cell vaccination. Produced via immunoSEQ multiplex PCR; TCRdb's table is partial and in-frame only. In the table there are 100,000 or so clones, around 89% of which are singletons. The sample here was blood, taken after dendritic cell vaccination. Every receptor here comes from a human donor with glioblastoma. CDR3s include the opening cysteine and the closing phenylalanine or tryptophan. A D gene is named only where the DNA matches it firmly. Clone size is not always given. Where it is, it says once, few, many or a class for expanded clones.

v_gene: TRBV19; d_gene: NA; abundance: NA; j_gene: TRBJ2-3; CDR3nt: TGTGCCAGTAGTATCGGCGGAGATACGCAGTATTTT; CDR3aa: CASSIGGDTQYF
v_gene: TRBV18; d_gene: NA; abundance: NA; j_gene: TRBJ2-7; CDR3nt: TGTGCCAGCTCACCCGACAACTCCTACGAGCAGTACTTC; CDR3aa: CASSPDNSYEQYF
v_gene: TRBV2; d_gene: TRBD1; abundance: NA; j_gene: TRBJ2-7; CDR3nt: TGTGCCAGCAGTGCAGGGACAGGGACCTACGAGCAGTACTTC; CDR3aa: CASSAGTGTYEQYF
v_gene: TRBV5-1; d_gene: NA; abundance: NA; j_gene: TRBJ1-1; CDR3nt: TGCGCCAGCAGCTTGAGAGTGAACACTGAAGCTTTCTTT; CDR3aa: CASSLRVNTEAFF
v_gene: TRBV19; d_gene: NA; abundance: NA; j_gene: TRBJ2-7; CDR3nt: TGTGCCAGTAGTACGACAGCGCACCCCTACGAGCAGTACTTC; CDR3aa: CASSTTAHPYEQYF
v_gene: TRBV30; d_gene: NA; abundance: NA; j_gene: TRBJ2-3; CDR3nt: TGTGCCTGGAGTGTAAATAGCGCTAGCACAGATACGCAGTATTTT; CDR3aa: CAWSVNSASTDTQYF
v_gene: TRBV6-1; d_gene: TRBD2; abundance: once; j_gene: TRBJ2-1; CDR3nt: TGTGCCAGCAGTGAAGCCGGGCCCGGGACTAGCTATGAGCAGTTCTTC; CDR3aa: CASSEAGPGTSYEQFF
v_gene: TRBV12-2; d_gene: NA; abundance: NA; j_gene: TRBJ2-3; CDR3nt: TGTGCAAGTCGCTCCCTTGGGCTAGCGGATAGCACAGATACGCAGTATTTT; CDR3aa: CASRSLGLADSTDTQYF
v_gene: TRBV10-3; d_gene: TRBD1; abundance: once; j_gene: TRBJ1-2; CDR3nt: TGTGCCATCAGTGAGTGGACAGGGGGTGCTTATGGCTACACCTTC; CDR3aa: CAISEWTGGAYGYTF
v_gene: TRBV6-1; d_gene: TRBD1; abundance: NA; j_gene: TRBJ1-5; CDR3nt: TGTGCCAGCAGTGGGACAGGGGAGAATCAGCCCCAGCATTTT; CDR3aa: CASSGTGENQPQHF
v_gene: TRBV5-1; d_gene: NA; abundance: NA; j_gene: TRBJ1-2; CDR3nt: TGCGCCAGCAGCTTGGATCAGGCGATTGGATATGGCTACACCTTC; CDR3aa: CASSLDQAIGYGYTF